This TCR beta chain derives from a study of cytomegalovirus exposure and HLA in healthy donors. Study results and limitations: In a later analysis, donors in an Asian-associated ancestry cluster reportedly had fewer N-insertions in productive TCRs than the cohort mean. Immune exposure data for these donors was limited to CMV serostatus. Rare TCR sequences dominated, though some public TCRs recurred in many donors. Among TCR beta chains, those listed as cytomegalovirus-associated numbered some 160.

PCR primers comprised 60 Vbeta and 13 Jbeta primers. Clones were read by immunoSEQ multiplex PCR, and TCRdb kept only the in-frame ones, dropping some. This sample carries fewer than 60,000 clones, 82% of them seen once, and the ten largest clones take 2.9%. Turning to this clone: Its antigen is unidentified.

CDR1 is SEHNR and CDR2 is FQNEAQ in the germline V gene (reference sequence). V was clipped by 1 base and J by 6 bases, with 13 bases between them. The CDR3 spans 14 residues. The chain carries TRBV7-9 and TRBJ2-7; no firm D call. This receptor was identified in a middle-aged man in good health and CMV-seronegative. The sample taken for sequencing was PBMCs. For the CDR3, the DNA is TGTGCCAGCAGCTTAGATGTCCCAGGCTGCGAGCAGTACTTC. Translating gives CASSLDVPGCEQYF.